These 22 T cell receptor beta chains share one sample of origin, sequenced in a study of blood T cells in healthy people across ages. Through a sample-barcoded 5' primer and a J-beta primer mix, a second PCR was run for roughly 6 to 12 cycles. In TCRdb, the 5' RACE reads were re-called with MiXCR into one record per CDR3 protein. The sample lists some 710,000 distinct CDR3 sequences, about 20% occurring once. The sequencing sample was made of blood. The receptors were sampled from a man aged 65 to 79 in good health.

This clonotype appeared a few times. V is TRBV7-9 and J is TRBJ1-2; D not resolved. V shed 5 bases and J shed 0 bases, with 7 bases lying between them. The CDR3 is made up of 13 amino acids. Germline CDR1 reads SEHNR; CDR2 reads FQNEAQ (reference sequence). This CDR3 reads CASSPRANYGYTF. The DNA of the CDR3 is TGTGCCAGCAGCCCCCGGGCTAACTATGGCTACACCTTC.

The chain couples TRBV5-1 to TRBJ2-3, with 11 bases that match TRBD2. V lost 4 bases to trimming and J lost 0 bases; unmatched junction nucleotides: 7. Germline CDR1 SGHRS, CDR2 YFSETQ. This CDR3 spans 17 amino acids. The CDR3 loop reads CASSTSGRATSTDTQYF. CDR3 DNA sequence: TGCGCCAGCAGCACTAGCGGGAGAGCTACTAGCACAGATACGCAGTATTTT.

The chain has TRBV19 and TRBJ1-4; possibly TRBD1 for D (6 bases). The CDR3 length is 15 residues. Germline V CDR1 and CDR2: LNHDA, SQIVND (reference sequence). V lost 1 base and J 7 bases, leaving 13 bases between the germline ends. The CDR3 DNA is TGTGCCAGTAGTATAGGTCAGGGGCTGGGTGAAAAACTGTTTTTT. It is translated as CASSIGQGLGEKLFF.

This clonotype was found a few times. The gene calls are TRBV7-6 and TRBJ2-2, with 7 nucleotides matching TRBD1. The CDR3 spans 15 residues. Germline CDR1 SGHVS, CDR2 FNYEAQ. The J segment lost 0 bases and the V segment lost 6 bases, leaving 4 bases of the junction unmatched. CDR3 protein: CASRPGTANTGELFF. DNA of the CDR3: TGTGCCAGCAGACCCGGGACAGCGAACACCGGGGAGCTGTTTTTT.

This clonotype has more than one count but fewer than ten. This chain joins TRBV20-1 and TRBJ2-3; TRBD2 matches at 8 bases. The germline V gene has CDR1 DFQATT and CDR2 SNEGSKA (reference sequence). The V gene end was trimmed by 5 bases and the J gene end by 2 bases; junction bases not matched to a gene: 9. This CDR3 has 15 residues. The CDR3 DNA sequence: TGCAGTGCTGCCATAGCGGGAAAAACCACAGATACGCAGTATTTT. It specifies CSAAIAGKTTDTQYF.

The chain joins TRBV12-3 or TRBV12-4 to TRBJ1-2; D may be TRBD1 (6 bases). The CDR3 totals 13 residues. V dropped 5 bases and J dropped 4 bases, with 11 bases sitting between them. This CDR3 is CASSTGSGYGYTF. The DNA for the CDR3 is TGTGCCAGCAGTACAGGGTCGGGCTATGGCTACACCTTC.

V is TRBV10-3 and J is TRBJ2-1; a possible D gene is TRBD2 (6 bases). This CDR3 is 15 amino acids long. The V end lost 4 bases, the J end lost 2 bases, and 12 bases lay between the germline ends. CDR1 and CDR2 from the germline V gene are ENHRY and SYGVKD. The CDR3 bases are TGTGCCATCAGTGGTGGCGGGGACCCCTACAATGAGCAGTTCTTC. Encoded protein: CAISGGGDPYNEQFF.

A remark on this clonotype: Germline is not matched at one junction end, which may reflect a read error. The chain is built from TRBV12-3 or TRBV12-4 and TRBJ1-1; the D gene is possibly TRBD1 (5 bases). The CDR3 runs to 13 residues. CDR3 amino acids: CASRVTSNTEAFF. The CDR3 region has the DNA TGCGCCAGCAGGGTCACATCGAACACTGAAGCTTTCTTT.

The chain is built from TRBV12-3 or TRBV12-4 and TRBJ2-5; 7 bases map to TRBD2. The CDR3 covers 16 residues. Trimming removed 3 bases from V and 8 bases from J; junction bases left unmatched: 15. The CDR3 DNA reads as TGTGCCAGCAGTTTCAGCAGTGGCCGTTGGGGGGGTACCCAGTACTTC. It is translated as CASSFSSGRWGGTQYF.

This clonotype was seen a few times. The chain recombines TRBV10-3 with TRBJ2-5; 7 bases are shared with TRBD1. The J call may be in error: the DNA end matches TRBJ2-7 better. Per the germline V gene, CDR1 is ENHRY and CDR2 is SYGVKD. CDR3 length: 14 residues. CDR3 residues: CAIRDWDSLYEQYF. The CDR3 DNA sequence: TGTGCCATCAGAGATTGGGACAGCTTATACGAGCAGTACTTC.

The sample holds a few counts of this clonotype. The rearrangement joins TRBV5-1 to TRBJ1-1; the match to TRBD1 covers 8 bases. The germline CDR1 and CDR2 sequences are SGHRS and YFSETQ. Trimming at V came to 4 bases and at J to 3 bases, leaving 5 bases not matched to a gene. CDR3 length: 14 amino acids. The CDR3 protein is CASSIETGDTEAFF. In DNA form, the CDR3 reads TGCGCCAGCAGCATCGAGACAGGGGACACTGAAGCTTTCTTT.

The DNA of the CDR3 is TGTGCCAGCAGTCCGCTAAGTGGGTTGAACACTGAAGCTTTCTTT. The encoded protein is CASSPLSGLNTEAFF. The chain combines TRBV27 with TRBJ1-1; D remains ambiguous. The V gene lost 5 bases and the J gene lost 0 bases, with 13 bases spanning the gap. This CDR3 comprises 15 residues. CDR1 MNHEY and CDR2 SMNVEV come from the germline V gene (reference sequence).

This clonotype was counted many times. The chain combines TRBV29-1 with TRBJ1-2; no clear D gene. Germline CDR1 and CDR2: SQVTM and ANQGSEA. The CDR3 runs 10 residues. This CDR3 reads CQTDNYGYTF. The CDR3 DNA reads TGCCAAACAGATAACTATGGCTACACCTTC. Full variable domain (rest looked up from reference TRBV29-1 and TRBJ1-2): SAVISQKPSRDICQRGTSLTIQCQVDSQVTMMFWYRQQPGQSLTLIATANQGSEATYESGFVIDKFPISRPNLTFSTLTVSNMSPEDSSIYLCQTDNYGYTFGSGTRLTVV.

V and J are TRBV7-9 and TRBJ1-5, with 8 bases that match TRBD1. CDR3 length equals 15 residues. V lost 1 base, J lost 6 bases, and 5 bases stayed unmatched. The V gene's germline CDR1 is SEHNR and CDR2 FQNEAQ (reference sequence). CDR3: CASSLGAGGVQPQHF. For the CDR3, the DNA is TGTGCCAGCAGCTTAGGGGCAGGGGGCGTTCAGCCCCAGCATTTT.

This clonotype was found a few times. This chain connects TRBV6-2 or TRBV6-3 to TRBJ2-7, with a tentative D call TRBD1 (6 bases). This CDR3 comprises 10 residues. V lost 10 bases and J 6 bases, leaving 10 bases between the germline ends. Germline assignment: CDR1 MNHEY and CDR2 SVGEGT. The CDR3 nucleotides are TGTGCCACCACAGGGAGCGAGCAGTACTTC. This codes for CATTGSEQYF.

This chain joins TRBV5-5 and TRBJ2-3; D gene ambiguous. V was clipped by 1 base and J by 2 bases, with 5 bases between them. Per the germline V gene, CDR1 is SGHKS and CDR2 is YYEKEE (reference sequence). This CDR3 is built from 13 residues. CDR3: CASSLLHTDTQYF. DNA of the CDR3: TGTGCCAGCAGCTTGCTACACACAGATACGCAGTATTTT.

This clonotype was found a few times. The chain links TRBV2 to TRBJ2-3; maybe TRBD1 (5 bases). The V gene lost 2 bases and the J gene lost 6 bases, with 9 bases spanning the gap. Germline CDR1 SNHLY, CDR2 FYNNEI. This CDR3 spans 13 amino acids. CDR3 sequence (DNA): TGTGCCAGCAGTGAATTCAGGGTGGATACGCAGTATTTT. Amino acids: CASSEFRVDTQYF.

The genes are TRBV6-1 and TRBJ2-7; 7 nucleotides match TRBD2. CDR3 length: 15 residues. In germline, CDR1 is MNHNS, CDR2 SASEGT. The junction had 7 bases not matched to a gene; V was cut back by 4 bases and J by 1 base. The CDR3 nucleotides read TGTGCCAGCAGTGGTAGCGGGTTCCCTTCCTACGAGCAGTACGTC. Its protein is CASSGSGFPSYEQYV.

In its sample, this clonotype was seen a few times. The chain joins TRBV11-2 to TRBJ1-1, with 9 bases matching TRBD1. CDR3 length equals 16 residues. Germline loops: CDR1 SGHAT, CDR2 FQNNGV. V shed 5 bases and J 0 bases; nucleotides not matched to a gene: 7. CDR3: CASSPRTGEMNTEAFF. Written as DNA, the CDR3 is TGTGCCAGCAGCCCCCGGACAGGGGAGATGAACACTGAAGCTTTCTTT.

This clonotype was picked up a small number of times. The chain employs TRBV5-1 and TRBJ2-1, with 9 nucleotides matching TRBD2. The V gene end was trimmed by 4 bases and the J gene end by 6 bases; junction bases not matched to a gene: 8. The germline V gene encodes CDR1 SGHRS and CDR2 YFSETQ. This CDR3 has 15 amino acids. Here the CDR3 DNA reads TGCGCCAGCAGCCTGGATGGGACTAGCTCCAATGAGCAGTTCTTC. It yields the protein CASSLDGTSSNEQFF.

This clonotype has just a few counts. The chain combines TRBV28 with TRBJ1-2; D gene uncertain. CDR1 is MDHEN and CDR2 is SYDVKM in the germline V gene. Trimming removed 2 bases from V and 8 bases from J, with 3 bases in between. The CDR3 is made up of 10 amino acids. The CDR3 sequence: CASSLHGYTF. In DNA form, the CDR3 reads TGTGCCAGCAGTTTACACGGCTACACCTTC.

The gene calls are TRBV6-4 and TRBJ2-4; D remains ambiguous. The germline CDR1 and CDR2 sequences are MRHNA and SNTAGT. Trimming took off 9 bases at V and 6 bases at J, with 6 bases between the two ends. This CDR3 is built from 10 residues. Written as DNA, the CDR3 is TGTGCCAGTATGGGAAACATTCAGTACTTC. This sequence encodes CASMGNIQYF.